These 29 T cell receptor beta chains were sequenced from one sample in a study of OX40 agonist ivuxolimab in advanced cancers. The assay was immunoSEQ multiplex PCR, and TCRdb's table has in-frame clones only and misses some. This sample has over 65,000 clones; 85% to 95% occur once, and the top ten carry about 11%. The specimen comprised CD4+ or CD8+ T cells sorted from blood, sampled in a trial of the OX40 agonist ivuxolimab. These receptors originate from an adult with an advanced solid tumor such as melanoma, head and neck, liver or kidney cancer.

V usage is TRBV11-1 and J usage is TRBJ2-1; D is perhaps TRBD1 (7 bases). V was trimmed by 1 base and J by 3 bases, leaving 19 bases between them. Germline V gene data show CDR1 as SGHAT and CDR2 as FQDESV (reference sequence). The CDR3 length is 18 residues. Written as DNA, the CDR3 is TGTGCCAGCAGCTTAGTAGGAAAGACAGGGAGGAACTACAATGAGCAGTTCTTC. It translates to CASSLVGKTGRNYNEQFF.

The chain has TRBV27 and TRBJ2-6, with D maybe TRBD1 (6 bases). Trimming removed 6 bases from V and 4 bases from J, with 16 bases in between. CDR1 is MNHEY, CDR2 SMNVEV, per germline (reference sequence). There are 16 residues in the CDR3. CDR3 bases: TGTGCCAGCAGCCCTTTGGGGGCACTGGGGGCCAACGTCCTGACTTTC. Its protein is CASSPLGALGANVLTF.

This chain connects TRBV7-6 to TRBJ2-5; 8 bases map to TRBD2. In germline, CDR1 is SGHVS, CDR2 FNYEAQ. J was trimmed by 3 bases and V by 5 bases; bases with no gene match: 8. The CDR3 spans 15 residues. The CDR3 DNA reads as TGTGCCAGCAGCCACCTCGGGGGGGCCGAAGAGACCCAGTACTTC. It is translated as CASSHLGGAEETQYF.

The CDR3 bases are TGTGCCAGTACAAGGGGGTGGAATCAGCCCCAGCATTTT. It specifies CASTRGWNQPQHF. The V and J genes are TRBV19 and TRBJ1-5; TRBD1 might be the D (6 bases). Germline CDR1 and CDR2: LNHDA and SQIVND (reference sequence). This CDR3 region has 13 residues. Trimming left V 7 bases short and J 4 bases short, with 11 bases between.

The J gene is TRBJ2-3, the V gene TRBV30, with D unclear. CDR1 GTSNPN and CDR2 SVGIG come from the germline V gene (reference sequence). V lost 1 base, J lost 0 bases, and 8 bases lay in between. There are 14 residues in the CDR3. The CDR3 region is CAWSALGSTDTQYF. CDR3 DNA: TGTGCCTGGAGTGCCTTGGGGAGCACAGATACGCAGTATTTT.

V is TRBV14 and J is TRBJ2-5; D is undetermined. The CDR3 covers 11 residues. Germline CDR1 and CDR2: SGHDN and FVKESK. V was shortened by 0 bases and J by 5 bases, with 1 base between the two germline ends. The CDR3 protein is CASSQDETQYF. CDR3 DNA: TGTGCCAGCAGCCAAGACGAGACCCAGTACTTC.

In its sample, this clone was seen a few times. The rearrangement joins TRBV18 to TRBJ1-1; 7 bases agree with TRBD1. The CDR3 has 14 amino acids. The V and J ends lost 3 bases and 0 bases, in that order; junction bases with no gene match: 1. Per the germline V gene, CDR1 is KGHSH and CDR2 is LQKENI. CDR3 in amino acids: CASSPTGLNTEAFF. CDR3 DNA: TGTGCCAGCTCACCGACAGGGTTGAACACTGAAGCTTTCTTT.

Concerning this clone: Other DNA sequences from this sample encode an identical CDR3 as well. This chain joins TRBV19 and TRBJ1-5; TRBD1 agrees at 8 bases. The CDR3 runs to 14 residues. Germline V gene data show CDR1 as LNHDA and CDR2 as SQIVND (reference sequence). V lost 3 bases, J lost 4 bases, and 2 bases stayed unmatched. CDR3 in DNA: TGTGCCAGTAGTATCGGACAGGGAAATCAGCCCCAGCATTTT. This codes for CASSIGQGNQPQHF.

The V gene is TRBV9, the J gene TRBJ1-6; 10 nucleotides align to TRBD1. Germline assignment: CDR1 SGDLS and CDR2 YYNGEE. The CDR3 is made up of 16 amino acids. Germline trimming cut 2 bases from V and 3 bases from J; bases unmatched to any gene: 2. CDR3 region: CASSVGDRGYNSPLHF. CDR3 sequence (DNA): TGTGCCAGCAGCGTGGGGGACAGGGGCTATAATTCACCCCTCCACTTT.

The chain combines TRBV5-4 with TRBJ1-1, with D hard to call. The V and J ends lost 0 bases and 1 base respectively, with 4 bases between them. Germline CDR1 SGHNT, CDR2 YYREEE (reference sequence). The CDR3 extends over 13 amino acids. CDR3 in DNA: TGTGCCAGCAGCTTGGCCCCGAACACTGAAGCTTTCTTT. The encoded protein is CASSLAPNTEAFF.

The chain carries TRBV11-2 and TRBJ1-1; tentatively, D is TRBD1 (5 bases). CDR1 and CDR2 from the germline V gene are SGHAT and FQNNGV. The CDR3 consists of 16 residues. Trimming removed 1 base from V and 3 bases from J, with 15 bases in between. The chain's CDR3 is CASSLGVGDFYTEAFF. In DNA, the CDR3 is TGTGCCAGCAGCTTAGGAGTAGGGGACTTTTACACTGAAGCTTTCTTT.

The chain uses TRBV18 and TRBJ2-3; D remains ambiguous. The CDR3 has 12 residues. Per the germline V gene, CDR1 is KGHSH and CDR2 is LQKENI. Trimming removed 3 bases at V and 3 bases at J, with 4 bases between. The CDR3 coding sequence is TGTGCCAGCTCACCCCGAACAGATACGCAGTATTTT. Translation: CASSPRTDTQYF.

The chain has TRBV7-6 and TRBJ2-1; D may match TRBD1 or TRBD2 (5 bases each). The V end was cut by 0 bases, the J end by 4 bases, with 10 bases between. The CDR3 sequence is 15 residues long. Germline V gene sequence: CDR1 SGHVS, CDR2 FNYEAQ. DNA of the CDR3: TGTGCCAGCAGCTTAGCGGGGGAGACATACAATGAGCAGTTCTTC. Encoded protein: CASSLAGETYNEQFF.

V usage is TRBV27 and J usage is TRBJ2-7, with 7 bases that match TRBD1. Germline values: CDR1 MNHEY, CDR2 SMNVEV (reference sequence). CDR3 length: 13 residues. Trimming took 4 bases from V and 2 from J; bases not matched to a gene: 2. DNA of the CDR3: TGTGCCAGCAGTTCGGACAGGACCTACGAGCAGTACTTC. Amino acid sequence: CASSSDRTYEQYF.

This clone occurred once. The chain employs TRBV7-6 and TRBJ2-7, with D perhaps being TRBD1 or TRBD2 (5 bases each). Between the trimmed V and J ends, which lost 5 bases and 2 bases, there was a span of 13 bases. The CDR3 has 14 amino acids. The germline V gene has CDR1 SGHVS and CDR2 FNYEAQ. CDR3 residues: CASSLGRTPYEQYF. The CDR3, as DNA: TGTGCCAGCAGCCTGGGACGGACCCCCTACGAGCAGTACTTC.

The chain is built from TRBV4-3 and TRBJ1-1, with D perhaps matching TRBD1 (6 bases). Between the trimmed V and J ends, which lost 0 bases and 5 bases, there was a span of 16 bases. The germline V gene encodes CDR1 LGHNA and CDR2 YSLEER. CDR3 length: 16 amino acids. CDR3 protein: CASSQESSGGRTEAFF. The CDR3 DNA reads TGCGCCAGCAGCCAAGAAAGTTCGGGGGGCAGAACTGAAGCTTTCTTT.

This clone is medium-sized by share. The CDR3: CASSLRVDTEAFF. Written as DNA, the CDR3 is TGTGCCAGCAGCTTAAGGGTGGATACTGAAGCTTTCTTT. V gene TRBV11-1 combines with J gene TRBJ1-1; no reliable D call. V lost 2 bases and J 5 bases, leaving 9 bases between the germline ends. The CDR3 loop spans 13 amino acids. CDR1 is SGHAT, CDR2 FQDESV, per germline (reference sequence).

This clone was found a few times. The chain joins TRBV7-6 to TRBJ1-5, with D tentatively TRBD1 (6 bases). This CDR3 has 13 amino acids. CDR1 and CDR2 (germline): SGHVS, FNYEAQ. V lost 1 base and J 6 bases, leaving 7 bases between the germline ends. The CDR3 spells CASSLGGAQPQHF. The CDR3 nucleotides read TGTGCCAGCAGCTTAGGGGGGGCTCAGCCCCAGCATTTT.

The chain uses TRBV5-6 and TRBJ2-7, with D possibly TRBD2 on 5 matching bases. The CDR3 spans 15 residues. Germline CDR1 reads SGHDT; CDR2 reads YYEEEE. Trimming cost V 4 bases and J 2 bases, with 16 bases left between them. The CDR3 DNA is TGTGCCAGCAGCATCCCAAGACTATACCCCTACGAGCAGTACTTC. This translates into CASSIPRLYPYEQYF.

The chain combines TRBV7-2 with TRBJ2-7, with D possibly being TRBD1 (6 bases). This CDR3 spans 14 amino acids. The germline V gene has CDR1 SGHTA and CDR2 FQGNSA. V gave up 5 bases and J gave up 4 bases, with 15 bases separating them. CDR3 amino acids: CASSLVGTPYEQYF. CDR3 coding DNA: TGTGCCAGCAGCCTAGTCGGGACACCTTACGAGCAGTACTTC.

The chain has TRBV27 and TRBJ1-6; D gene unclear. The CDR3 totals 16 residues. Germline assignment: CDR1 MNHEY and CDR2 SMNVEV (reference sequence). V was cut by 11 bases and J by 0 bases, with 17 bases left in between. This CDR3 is CAGPGAGVSYNSPLHF. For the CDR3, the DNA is TGTGCCGGCCCCGGAGCAGGCGTCTCCTATAATTCACCCCTCCACTTT.

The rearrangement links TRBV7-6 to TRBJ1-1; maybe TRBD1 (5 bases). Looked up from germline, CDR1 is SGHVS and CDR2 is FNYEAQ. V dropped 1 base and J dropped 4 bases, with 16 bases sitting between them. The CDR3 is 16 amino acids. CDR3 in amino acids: CASSLDSGPGSTEAFF. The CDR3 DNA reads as TGTGCCAGCAGCTTAGACTCAGGGCCCGGGAGCACTGAAGCTTTCTTT. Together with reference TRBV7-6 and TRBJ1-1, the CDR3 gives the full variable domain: GAGVSQSPRYKVTKRGQDVALRCDPISGHVSLYWYRQALGQGPEFLTYFNYEAQQDKSGLPNDRFSAERPEGSISTLTIQRTEQRDSAMYRCASSLDSGPGSTEAFFGQGTRLTVV.

CDR3 bases: TGTGCCAGCAGCCCGGACAGGGGGCGCGAGCAGTACTTC. This sequence encodes CASSPDRGREQYF. The genes are TRBV7-6 and TRBJ2-7, with 11 bases matching TRBD1. Germline V CDR1 and CDR2: SGHVS, FNYEAQ. Trimming took 5 bases from V and 6 from J; bases not matched to a gene: 3. This CDR3 has 13 residues.

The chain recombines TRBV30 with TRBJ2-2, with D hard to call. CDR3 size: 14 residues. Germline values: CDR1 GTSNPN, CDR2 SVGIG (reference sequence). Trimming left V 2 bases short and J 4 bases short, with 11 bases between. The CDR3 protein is CAWSSPYGTGELFF. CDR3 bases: TGTGCCTGGAGTAGTCCCTACGGCACCGGGGAGCTGTTTTTT.

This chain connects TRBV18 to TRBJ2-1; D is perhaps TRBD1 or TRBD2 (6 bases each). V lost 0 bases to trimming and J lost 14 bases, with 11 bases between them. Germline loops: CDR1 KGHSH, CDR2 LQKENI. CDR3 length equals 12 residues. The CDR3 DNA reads TGTGCCAGCTCACCACCGGCAGGGGAGGAGTTCTTC. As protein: CASSPPAGEEFF.

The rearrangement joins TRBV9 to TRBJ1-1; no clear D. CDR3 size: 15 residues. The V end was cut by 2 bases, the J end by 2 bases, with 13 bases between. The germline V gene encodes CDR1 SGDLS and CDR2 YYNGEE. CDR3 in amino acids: CASSVSGAGNTEAFF. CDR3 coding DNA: TGTGCCAGCAGCGTTTCAGGTGCGGGAAACACTGAAGCTTTCTTT.

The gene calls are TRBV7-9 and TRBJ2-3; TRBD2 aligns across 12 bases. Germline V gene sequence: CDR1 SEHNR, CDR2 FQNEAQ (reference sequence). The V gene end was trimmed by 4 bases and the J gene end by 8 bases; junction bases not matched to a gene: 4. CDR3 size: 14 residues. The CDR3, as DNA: TGTGCCAGCAGCTGGACTAGCGGGGTTCCTACGCAGTATTTT. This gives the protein CASSWTSGVPTQYF.

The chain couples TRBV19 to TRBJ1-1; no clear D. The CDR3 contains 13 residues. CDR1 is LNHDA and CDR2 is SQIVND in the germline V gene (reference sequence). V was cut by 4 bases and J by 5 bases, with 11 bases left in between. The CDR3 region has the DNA TGTGCCAGTAGTACGTCTCCTCTTACTGAAGCTTTCTTT. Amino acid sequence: CASSTSPLTEAFF.

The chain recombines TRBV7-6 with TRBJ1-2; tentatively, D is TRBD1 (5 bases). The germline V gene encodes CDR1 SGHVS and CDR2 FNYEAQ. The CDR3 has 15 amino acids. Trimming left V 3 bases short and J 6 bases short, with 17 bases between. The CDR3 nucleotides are TGTGCCAGCAGCTTGGGCGTCGGGGCTAGCGATGGCTACACCTTC. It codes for CASSLGVGASDGYTF.